This TCR beta chain is from a study of cytomegalovirus exposure and HLA in healthy donors. CDR1 is ENHRY, CDR2 SYGVKD, per germline. The V gene lost 0 bases and the J gene lost 6 bases, with 12 bases spanning the gap. The CDR3 covers 15 residues. Primers included in the PCR were 60 Vbeta and 13 Jbeta primers. Generated by immunoSEQ multiplex PCR, the TCRdb table keeps only in-frame clones and is missing some. The sample lists about 200,000 clones, around 80% occurring once. This chain links TRBV10-3 with TRBJ1-5; D remains ambiguous. This TCR was sampled from a man between 50 and 59 years old in good health and CMV-seronegative. Sequenced input: PBMCs. CDR3 amino acids: CAISESEGGIQPQHF. DNA of the CDR3: TGTGCCATCAGTGAGTCGGAAGGAGGAATTCAGCCCCAGCATTTT.